This entry features one T cell receptor beta chain sequence. This clonotype was recorded a few times. Which antigen it targets is not known. Base qualities are not recorded, but no much larger clone differs from it by a single base. These data are taken from a study of human T cells and chemical hapten exposure (dated by TCRdb to the early 2020s). In terms of the full investigation: For sensitization, 2% DPC in acetone was applied to a 2 cm by 2 cm area of upper inner arm skin. Blood samples were taken from patients before sensitization (week 0) and then at 2, 6 and about 24 weeks after DPC sensitization. Patients additionally received weekly therapeutic DPC doses to the scalp throughout the approximately 25-week study period. The mostly female patient cohort included alopecia areata with under or over 50% scalp involvement, alopecia totalis and alopecia universalis. The study tracked peripheral blood TCR repertoire changes in vivo during primary and secondary sensitization to the hapten diphenylcyclopropenone (DPC) in alopecia patients. Twenty-nine alopecia patients gave blood for TCR sequencing at one to four time points (pre-sensitization, 2, 6 and 24 weeks). Patch tests used Finn chambers with 0.01% DPC on the upper back, scored after 6 days by International Contact Dermatitis Research Group standards. Libraries were pooled for sequencing, and variation in per-sample TCR yields was attributed mainly to small differences in library volumes within the pool.

The library was obtained by RACE. The sequencer was a NextSeq 500. During library preparation, unique molecular identifiers were attached to individual cDNA molecules so that TCRs could be counted quantitatively and reproducibly. Both TCR alpha and TCR beta chains were sequenced from each blood RNA sample. In the paper's pipeline: The median number of TCRs per sample was approximately 93,000, ranging from about 20,000 to 700,000. The Decombinator software suite was used to annotate V, J and CDR3 in the TCR reads. To make PS versus PT1 abundance plots, every sample was subsampled to the same number of TCRs (28,000). Expanded TCRs were defined as absent before sensitization and observed at least eight times at the 2-week time point. TCRdb reanalyzed the raw reads on its own, using fastp at Q25 for trimming and MiXCR for clone calling, and kept in-frame beta chains. Records with the same CDR3 protein are collapsed into one entry carrying the most frequent genes and DNA. TCRdb, not the authors, supplied the V and J calls. For this sample the table gives about 120,000 distinct CDR3 sequences, of which around an eighth were detected only once. 2.8% of the sample belongs to the ten largest clones.

The time point label, read with the paper, signifies: pre-sensitization, week 0. The sample's treatment or condition label, decoded: therapeutic diphenylcyclopropenone sensitization with weekly scalp DPC. Blood at each patch-test visit was drawn before the patch test was applied. Patients were considered eligible if aged 18 to 70, diagnosed with alopecia and deemed suitable for DPC therapy, and patients were excluded if pregnant. Total RNA was extracted from unfractionated whole blood collected in Tempus Blood RNA tubes. CDR1 and CDR2 are read off the germline V gene as LGHNA and YSLEER. CDR3 length: 14 amino acids, cysteine to phenylalanine. Only the CDR3 DNA stays, 42 bases, in frame from base 1. Trimming at the junction amounts to 3 bases on V and 0 bases on J, and the germline ends lie 5 bases apart. Study-wide findings and limitations: The number of PT1 expanded TCRs positively correlated with patch test score, significant at thresholds 8, 16 and 32 but not 4. Compared with pre-sensitization or healthy control sets, expanded TCRs formed significantly more large CDR3 similarity clusters, which is consistent with antigen-driven responses. Because every patient had alopecia, a presumed autoimmune disease, the patients' immune response might differ from that of healthy individuals. After repeated subsampling, changes were observed in the strength of the expansion versus patch-test correlation and in the threshold at which the correlation became significant. DPC sensitization did not change how many TCRs were above 1 in 1000 frequency, and no evidence was found of alterations in global repertoire structure.

The receptor was isolated from a woman under 30 with alopecia areata. Some clones in this sample may be carry-over from other donors' samples. The rearrangement combines TRBV4-3 with TRBJ2-2; no D gene is confidently identified. The sequences come from whole blood, collected in connection with sensitization to the hapten diphenylcyclopropenone (DPC). Read as DNA, the sequence is TGCGCCAGCAGCCACAGGCCGAACACCGGGGAGCTGTTTTTT. Its protein reads: CASSHRPNTGELFF.